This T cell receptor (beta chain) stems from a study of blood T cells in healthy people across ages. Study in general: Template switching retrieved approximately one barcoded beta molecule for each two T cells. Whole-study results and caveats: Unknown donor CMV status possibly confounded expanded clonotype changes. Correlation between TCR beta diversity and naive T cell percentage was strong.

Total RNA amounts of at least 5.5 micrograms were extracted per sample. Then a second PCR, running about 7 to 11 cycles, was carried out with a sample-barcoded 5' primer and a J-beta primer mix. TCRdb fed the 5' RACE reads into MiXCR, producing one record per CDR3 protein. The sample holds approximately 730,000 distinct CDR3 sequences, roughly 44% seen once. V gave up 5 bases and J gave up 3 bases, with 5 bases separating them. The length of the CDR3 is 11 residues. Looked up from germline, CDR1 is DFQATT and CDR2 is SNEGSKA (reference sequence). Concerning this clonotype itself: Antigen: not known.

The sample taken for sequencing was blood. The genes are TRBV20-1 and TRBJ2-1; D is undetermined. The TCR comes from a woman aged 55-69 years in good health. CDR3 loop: CSADHYNEQFF. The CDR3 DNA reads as TGCAGTGCTGACCACTACAATGAGCAGTTCTTC.